The 16 T cell receptor beta chains presented below share a single source sample, sequenced in a study of a mutant IDH1 vaccine in newly diagnosed glioma listed by TCRdb under 2021. What these receptors recognize is not known. Libraries were made using the immunoSEQ multiplex PCR assay. Sourced from immuneACCESS, this table was stored by TCRdb with only in-frame sequences that have V and J called. A share of the clones is absent; for the studies checked, an unresolved V gene accounts for under half, and the remainder has no known explanation. The sample yields some 25,000 clones; over 75% were counted once. 8.5% to 9.5% of the sample belongs to the ten largest clones. The time point label, as the study defines it: week 11, during vaccination. A 20-mer mutant IDH1 peptide at 300 micrograms in Montanide made up each vaccine dose, which was injected subcutaneously together with topical imiquimod. The sequenced sample was PBMCs, obtained from a glioma patient whose treatment included an IDH1 peptide vaccine. The receptors shown here come from a woman aged 18 to 35 with glioma.

The rearrangement uses TRBV14 and TRBJ2-7; no clear D. V was shortened by 0 bases and J by 1 base, with 10 bases between the two germline ends. Germline values: CDR1 SGHDN, CDR2 FVKESK. The CDR3 is 15 amino acids. Written as DNA, the CDR3 is TGTGCCAGCAGCCAAGAAGGTCCCCAATCCTACGAGCAGTACTTC. The encoded protein is CASSQEGPQSYEQYF.

This clone was detected once. The V and J genes are TRBV4-1 and TRBJ2-7; TRBD2 matches at 7 bases. V gave up 3 bases and J gave up 1 base; unmatched junction bases: 9. CDR1 is MGHRA and CDR2 is YSYEKL in the germline V gene. The CDR3 has 16 residues. CDR3 nucleotides: TGCGCCAGCAGCCAGGACTCCGGGACTAAATCCTACGAGCAGTACTTC. Translating gives CASSQDSGTKSYEQYF.

V usage is TRBV4-2 and J usage is TRBJ2-1; 7 nucleotides align to TRBD2. Germline CDR1 reads LGHNA; CDR2 reads YNFKEQ. Unmatched junction bases numbered 3, after V lost 1 base and J lost 6 bases. The CDR3 is 14 residues long. CDR3 region: CASSQGLAANEQFF. Written as DNA, the CDR3 is TGTGCCAGCAGCCAAGGCCTAGCGGCCAATGAGCAGTTCTTC.

The genes are TRBV19 and TRBJ2-7; 11 bases match TRBD2. The CDR3 extends over 15 amino acids. J lost 2 bases, V lost 6 bases, and 6 bases had no gene match. Germline V gene data show CDR1 as LNHDA and CDR2 as SQIVND (reference sequence). The CDR3 nucleotides read TGTGCCAGTAGAGCCGCTAGCGGGAGGACCTACGAGCAGTACTTC. Protein: CASRAASGRTYEQYF. Combining the CDR3 with reference TRBV19 and TRBJ2-7 gives the whole variable domain DGGITQSPKYLFRKEGQNVTLSCEQNLNHDAMYWYRQDPGQGLRLIYYSQIVNDFQKGDIAEGYSVSREKKESFPLTVTSAQKNPTAFYLCASRAASGRTYEQYFGPGTRLTVT.

The chain couples TRBV7-9 to TRBJ1-1; D is uncertain. The CDR3 has 13 residues. The germline CDR1 and CDR2 sequences are SEHNR and FQNEAQ (reference sequence). The germline V and J ends were trimmed by 5 bases and 0 bases, with 7 bases remaining between them. CDR3 sequence: CASSLALNTEAFF. CDR3 nucleotide sequence: TGTGCCAGCAGCCTTGCCTTGAACACTGAAGCTTTCTTT.

The chain is built from TRBV27 and TRBJ2-7, with D perhaps matching TRBD2 (5 bases). This CDR3 has 15 amino acids. Trimming shortened V by 3 bases and J by 3 bases, and 15 bases separated the two germline ends. The germline gives CDR1 MNHEY, CDR2 SMNVEV (reference sequence). CDR3 nucleotide sequence: TGTGCCAGCAGTTTGTCGGCCTTGGGGAGCTACGAGCAGTACTTC. Protein product: CASSLSALGSYEQYF.

V gene TRBV2 combines with J gene TRBJ2-3, with 11 bases lining up with TRBD2. Germline V CDR1 and CDR2: SNHLY, FYNNEI. Trimming at V came to 6 bases and at J to 7 bases, leaving 6 bases not matched to a gene. The CDR3 has 14 residues. As DNA, the CDR3 is TGTGCCAGCAGGGTTAGCGGGGGGGCGCATACGCAGTATTTT. Protein product: CASRVSGGAHTQYF. Based on the CDR3 plus reference TRBV2 and TRBJ2-3, the full variable domain is EPEVTQTPSHQVTQMGQEVILRCVPISNHLYFYWYRQILGQKVEFLVSFYNNEISEKSEIFDDQFSVERPDGSNFTLKIRSTKLEDSAMYFCASRVSGGAHTQYFGPGTRLTVL.

The chain joins TRBV5-6 to TRBJ1-1; D ambiguous. V lost 4 bases, J lost 0 bases, and 19 bases lay in between. This CDR3 has 17 amino acids. The germline V gene encodes CDR1 SGHDT and CDR2 YYEEEE. This CDR3 is CASSVGWPMVLNTEAFF. The CDR3, as DNA: TGTGCCAGCAGCGTCGGATGGCCCATGGTCCTGAACACTGAAGCTTTCTTT. The variable domain in full, completed from reference TRBV5-6 and TRBJ1-1, reads DAGVTQSPTHLIKTRGQQVTLRCSPKSGHDTVSWYQQALGQGPQFIFQYYEEEERQRGNFPDRFSGHQFPNYSSELNVNALLLGDSALYLCASSVGWPMVLNTEAFFGQGTRLTVV.

In DNA, the CDR3 is TGTGCCAGCAGTGCTCTAGCGGGAGGTCAAGAGACCCAGTACTTC. Translating gives CASSALAGGQETQYF. The rearrangement uses TRBV27 and TRBJ2-5, with TRBD2 identical over 11 bases. The CDR3 loop spans 15 amino acids. Germline CDR1 reads MNHEY; CDR2 reads SMNVEV (reference sequence). Trimming removed 5 bases from V and 2 bases from J; junction bases left unmatched: 4.

The chain has TRBV19 and TRBJ2-5; TRBD2 agrees at 13 bases. CDR3 length: 16 residues. The germline CDR1 and CDR2 sequences are LNHDA and SQIVND (reference sequence). Trimming removed 7 bases from V and 5 bases from J; junction bases left unmatched: 10. The CDR3 loop reads CASTARGTSGAETQYF. CDR3 in DNA: TGTGCCAGTACCGCTAGGGGGACTAGCGGGGCGGAGACCCAGTACTTC.

The gene calls are TRBV5-1 and TRBJ2-5; 8 bases match TRBD2. V lost 0 bases and J lost 5; bases outside the gene matches: 3. Germline V lookup: CDR1 SGHRS, CDR2 YFSETQ. The CDR3 sequence is 14 residues long. As DNA, the CDR3 is TGCGCCAGCAGCTTGGTAGCGGGGAGGGAGACCCAGTACTTC. Its translation: CASSLVAGRETQYF.

This clone was found a few times. The rearrangement links TRBV4-1 to TRBJ2-5, with D unresolved. The DNA end is more similar to TRBJ2-7, so the J call may be wrong. Germline V gene sequence: CDR1 MGHRA, CDR2 YSYEKL. The length of the CDR3 is 11 residues. CDR3 bases: TGCGCCAGCAGCCGAACCTACGAGCAGTACTTC. This encodes CASSRTYEQYF.

V and J are TRBV6-5 and TRBJ1-5; D perhaps matches TRBD1 (5 bases). V lost 4 bases and J lost 2, with 9 bases in between. CDR3 length: 14 amino acids. The germline gives CDR1 MNHEY, CDR2 SVGAGI. CDR3 coding DNA: TGTGCCAGCAGTTTCCAGGGTGGCAATCAGCCCCAGCATTTT. Translated: CASSFQGGNQPQHF.

This chain connects TRBV6-5 to TRBJ2-7; no clear D gene. The V end was cut by 2 bases, the J end by 2 bases, with 13 bases between. CDR1 MNHEY and CDR2 SVGAGI come from the germline V gene. The CDR3 covers 15 residues. CDR3 nucleotide sequence: TGTGCCAGCAGTTACGGAAACCCCGTCCCCTACGAGCAGTACTTC. Encoded protein: CASSYGNPVPYEQYF.

J is TRBJ2-5 and V is TRBV7-8; no clear D gene. The assigned J gene may be wrong: the sequence end matches TRBJ2-7 better. Germline assignment: CDR1 SGHVS and CDR2 FQNEAQ. The CDR3 has 14 residues. The CDR3 loop reads CASSLDSYPYEQYF. CDR3 coding DNA: TGTGCCAGCAGCTTAGACTCGTATCCGTACGAGCAGTACTTC.

The chain links TRBV12-5 to TRBJ2-7; 11 bases fit TRBD1. Germline lookup yields CDR1 LGHNT and CDR2 FRNRAP. The CDR3 covers 17 residues. V was pared by 5 bases and J by 3 bases, with 12 bases of the junction left unmatched. CDR3 nucleotide sequence: TGTGCTAGTGGTGGGCGTCGGGACAGGGGGGGAATCTACGAGCAGTACTTC. This codes for CASGGRRDRGGIYEQYF.